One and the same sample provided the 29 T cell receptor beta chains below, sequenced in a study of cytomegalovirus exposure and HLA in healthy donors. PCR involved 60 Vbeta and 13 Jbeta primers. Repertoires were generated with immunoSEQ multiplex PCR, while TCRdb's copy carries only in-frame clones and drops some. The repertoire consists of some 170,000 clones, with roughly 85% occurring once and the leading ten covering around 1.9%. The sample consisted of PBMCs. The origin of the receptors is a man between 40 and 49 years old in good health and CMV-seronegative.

CDR3 protein: CARSGQGSPYEQYF. DNA for the CDR3: TGTGCCAGAAGCGGACAGGGTTCTCCCTACGAGCAGTACTTC. The chain links TRBV5-3 to TRBJ2-7, with 8 bases lining up with TRBD1. TRBV5-3 is designated an ORF whose function remains uncertain. The ends lost 4 bases at V and 2 bases at J; junction bases unmatched: 5. This CDR3 contains 14 residues.

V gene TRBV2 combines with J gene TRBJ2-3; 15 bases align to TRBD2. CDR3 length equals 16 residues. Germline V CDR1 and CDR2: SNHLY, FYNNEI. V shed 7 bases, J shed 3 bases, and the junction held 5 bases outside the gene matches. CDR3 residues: CASTKGLAGGTDTQYF. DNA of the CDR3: TGTGCCAGCACCAAAGGACTAGCGGGAGGGACAGATACGCAGTATTTT.

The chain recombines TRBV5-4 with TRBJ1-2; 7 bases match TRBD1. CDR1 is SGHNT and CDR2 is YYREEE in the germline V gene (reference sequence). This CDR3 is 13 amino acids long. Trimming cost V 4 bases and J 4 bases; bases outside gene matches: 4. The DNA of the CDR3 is TGTGCCAGCAGCGTGACAGGGTCCTATGGCTACACCTTC. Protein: CASSVTGSYGYTF.

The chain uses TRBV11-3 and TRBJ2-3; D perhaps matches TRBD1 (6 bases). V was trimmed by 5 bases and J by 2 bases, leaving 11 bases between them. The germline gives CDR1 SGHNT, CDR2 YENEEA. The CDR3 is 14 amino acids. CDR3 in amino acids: CASSKGDPTDTQYF. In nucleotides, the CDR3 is TGTGCCAGCAGCAAGGGGGATCCCACAGATACGCAGTATTTT.

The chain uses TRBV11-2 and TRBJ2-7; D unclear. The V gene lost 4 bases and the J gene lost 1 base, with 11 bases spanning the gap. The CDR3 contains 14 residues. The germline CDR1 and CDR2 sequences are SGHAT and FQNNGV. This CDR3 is CASSSPRVSYEQYF. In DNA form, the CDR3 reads TGTGCCAGCAGCTCCCCTCGAGTGTCCTACGAGCAGTACTTC.

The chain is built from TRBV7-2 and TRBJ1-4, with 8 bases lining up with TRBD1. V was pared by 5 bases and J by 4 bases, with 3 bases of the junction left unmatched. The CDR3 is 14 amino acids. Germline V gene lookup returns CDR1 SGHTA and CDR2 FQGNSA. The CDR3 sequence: CASSPGQGNEKLFF. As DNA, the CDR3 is TGTGCCAGCAGCCCCGGACAGGGTAATGAAAAACTGTTTTTT.

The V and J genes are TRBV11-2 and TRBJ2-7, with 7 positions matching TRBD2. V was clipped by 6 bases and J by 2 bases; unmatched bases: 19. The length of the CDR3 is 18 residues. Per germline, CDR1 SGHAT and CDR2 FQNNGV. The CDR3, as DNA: TGTGCCAGCAGTTCACCATTTCCATATGCTAGCGGCGCCTACGAGCAGTACTTC. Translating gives CASSSPFPYASGAYEQYF.

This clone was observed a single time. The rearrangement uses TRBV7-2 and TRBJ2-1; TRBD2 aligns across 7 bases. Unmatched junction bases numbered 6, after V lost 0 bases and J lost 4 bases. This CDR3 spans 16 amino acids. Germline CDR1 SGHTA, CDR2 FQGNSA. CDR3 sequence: CASSLASSGRYNEQFF. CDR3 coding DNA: TGTGCCAGCAGCTTAGCGTCTAGCGGAAGATACAATGAGCAGTTCTTC.

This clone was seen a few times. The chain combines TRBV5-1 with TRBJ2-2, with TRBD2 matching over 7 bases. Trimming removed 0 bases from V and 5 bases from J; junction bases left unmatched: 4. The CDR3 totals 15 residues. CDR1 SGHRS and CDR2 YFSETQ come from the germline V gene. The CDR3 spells CASSLGGSGTGELFF. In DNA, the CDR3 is TGCGCCAGCAGCTTGGGCGGGAGCGGAACCGGGGAGCTGTTTTTT.

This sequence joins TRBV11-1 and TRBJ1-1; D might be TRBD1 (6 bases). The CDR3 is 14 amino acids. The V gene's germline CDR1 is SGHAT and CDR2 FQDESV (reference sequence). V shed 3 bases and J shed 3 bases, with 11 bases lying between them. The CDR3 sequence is CASSFKGGDTEAFF. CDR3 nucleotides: TGTGCCAGCAGCTTTAAAGGGGGAGACACTGAAGCTTTCTTT.

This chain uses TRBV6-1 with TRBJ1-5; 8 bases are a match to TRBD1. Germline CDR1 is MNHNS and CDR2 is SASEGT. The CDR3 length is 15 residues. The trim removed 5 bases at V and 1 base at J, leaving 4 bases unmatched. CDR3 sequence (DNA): TGTGCCAGCAGTCCTGACAGGGGAAGCAATCAGCCCCAGCATTTT. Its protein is CASSPDRGSNQPQHF.

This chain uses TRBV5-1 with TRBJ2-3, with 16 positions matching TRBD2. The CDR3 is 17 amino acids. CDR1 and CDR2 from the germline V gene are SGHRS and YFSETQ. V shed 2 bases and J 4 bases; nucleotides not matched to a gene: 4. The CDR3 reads CASSLPGLAGGADTQYF. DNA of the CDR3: TGCGCCAGCAGCTTACCGGGACTAGCGGGAGGGGCAGATACGCAGTATTTT.

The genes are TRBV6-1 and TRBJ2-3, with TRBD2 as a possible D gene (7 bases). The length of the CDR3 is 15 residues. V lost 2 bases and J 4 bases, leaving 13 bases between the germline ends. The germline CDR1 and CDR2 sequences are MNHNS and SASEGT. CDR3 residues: CASSEKEGGADTQYF. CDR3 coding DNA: TGTGCCAGCAGTGAAAAGGAGGGGGGGGCAGATACGCAGTATTTT.

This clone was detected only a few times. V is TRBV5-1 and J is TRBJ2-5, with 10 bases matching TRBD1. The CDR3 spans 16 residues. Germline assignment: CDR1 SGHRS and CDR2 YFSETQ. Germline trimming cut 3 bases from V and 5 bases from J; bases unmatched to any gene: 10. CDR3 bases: TGCGCCAGCAGCTCAACCGACAGGGGGCGTTGGGAGACCCAGTACTTC. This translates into CASSSTDRGRWETQYF. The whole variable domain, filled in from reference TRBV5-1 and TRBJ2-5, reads KAGVTQTPRYLIKTRGQQVTLSCSPISGHRSVSWYQQTPGQGLQFLFEYFSETQRNKGNFPGRFSGRQFSNSRSEMNVSTLELGDSALYLCASSSTDRGRWETQYFGPGTRLLVL.

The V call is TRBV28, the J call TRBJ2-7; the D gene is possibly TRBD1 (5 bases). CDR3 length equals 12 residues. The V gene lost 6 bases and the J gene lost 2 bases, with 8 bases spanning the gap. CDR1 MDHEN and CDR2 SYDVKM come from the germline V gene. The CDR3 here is CASRGHPYEQYF. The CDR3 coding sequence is TGTGCCAGCAGAGGACATCCCTACGAGCAGTACTTC.

CDR3 sequence reads: CASSLETATNEKLFF. Written as DNA, the CDR3 is TGCGCCAGCAGCTTGGAAACGGCAACTAATGAAAAACTGTTTTTT. The chain is built from TRBV5-1 and TRBJ1-4; D remains ambiguous. Germline-derived CDR1 and CDR2 are SGHRS and YFSETQ. This CDR3 spans 15 amino acids. V was pared by 0 bases and J by 0 bases, with 6 bases between.

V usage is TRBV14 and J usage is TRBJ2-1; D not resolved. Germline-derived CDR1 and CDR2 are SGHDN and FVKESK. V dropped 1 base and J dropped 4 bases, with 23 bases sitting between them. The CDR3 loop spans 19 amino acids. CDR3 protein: CASSQGYTDGIWKYNEQFF. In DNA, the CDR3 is TGTGCCAGCAGCCAAGGTTATACAGATGGTATCTGGAAATACAATGAGCAGTTCTTC. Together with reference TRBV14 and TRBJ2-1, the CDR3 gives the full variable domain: EAGVTQFPSHSVIEKGQTVTLRCDPISGHDNLYWYRRVMGKEIKFLLHFVKESKQDESGMPNNRFLAERTGGTYSTLKVQPAELEDSGVYFCASSQGYTDGIWKYNEQFFGPGTRLTVL.

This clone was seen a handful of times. The DNA for the CDR3 is TGTGCCAGCAGCGCCCGGACAGCAAACACCGGGGAGCTGTTTTTT. Its protein product is CASSARTANTGELFF. The rearrangement links TRBV9 to TRBJ2-2; a weak D match, TRBD1 (6 bases). CDR1 SGDLS and CDR2 YYNGEE come from the germline V gene. V was trimmed by 3 bases and J by 2 bases, leaving 11 bases between them. CDR3 length: 15 amino acids.

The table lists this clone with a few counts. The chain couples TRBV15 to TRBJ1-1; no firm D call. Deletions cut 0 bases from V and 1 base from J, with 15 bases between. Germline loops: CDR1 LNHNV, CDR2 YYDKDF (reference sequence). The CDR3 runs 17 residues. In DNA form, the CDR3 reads TGTGCCACCAGCAGAGATCTCGTGGGCCTCCGGAACACTGAAGCTTTCTTT. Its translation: CATSRDLVGLRNTEAFF.

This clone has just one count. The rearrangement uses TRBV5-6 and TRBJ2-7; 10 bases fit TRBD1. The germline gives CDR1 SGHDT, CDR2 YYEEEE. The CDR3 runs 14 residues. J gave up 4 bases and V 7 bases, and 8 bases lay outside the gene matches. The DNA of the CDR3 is TGTGCCAGCGCCCCGGACAGGGGGAAGTACGAGCAGTACTTC. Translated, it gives CASAPDRGKYEQYF. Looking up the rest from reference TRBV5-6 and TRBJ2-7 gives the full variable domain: DAGVTQSPTHLIKTRGQQVTLRCSPKSGHDTVSWYQQALGQGPQFIFQYYEEEERQRGNFPDRFSGHQFPNYSSELNVNALLLGDSALYLCASAPDRGKYEQYFGPGTRLTVT.

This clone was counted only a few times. The CDR3 region is CASSVGSDRSSFGYTF. The CDR3 bases are TGTGCCAGCAGCGTAGGGTCCGACAGGTCCTCCTTTGGCTACACCTTC. The J gene is TRBJ1-2, the V gene TRBV9; D may be TRBD1 (6 bases). The CDR3 is made up of 16 amino acids. Germline lookup yields CDR1 SGDLS and CDR2 YYNGEE. V lost 0 bases, J lost 7 bases, and 19 bases lay in between. Combining the CDR3 with reference TRBV9 and TRBJ1-2 gives the whole variable domain DSGVTQTPKHLITATGQRVTLRCSPRSGDLSVYWYQQSLDQGLQFLIQYYNGEERAKGNILERFSAQQFPDLHSELNLSSLELGDSALYFCASSVGSDRSSFGYTFGSGTRLTVV.

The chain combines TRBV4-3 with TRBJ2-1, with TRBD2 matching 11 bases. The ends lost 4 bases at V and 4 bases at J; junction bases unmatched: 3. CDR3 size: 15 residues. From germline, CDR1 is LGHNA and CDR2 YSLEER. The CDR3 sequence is CASSPTSGIYNEQFF. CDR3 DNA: TGCGCCAGCAGCCCGACTAGCGGGATTTACAATGAGCAGTTCTTC.

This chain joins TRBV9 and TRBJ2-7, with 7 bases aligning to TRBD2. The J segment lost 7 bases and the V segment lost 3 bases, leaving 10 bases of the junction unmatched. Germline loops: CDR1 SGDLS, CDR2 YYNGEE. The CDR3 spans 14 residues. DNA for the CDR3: TGTGCCAGCAGCGCCGTACCGGGAGCGGGGGAGCAGTACTTC. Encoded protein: CASSAVPGAGEQYF. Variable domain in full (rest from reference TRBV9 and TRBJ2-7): DSGVTQTPKHLITATGQRVTLRCSPRSGDLSVYWYQQSLDQGLQFLIQYYNGEERAKGNILERFSAQQFPDLHSELNLSSLELGDSALYFCASSAVPGAGEQYFGPGTRLTVT.

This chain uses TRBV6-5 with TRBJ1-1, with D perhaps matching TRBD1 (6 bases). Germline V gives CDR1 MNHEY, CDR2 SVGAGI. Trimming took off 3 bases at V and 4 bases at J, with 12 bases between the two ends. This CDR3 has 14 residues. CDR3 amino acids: CASSYTGRATEAFF. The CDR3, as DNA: TGTGCCAGCAGTTATACAGGGAGGGCCACTGAAGCTTTCTTT.

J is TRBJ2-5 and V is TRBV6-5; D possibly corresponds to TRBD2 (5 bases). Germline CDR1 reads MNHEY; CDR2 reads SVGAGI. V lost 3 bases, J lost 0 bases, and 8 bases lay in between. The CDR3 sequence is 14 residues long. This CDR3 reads CASSYTDYQETQYF. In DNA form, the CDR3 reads TGTGCCAGCAGTTATACGGACTACCAAGAGACCCAGTACTTC.

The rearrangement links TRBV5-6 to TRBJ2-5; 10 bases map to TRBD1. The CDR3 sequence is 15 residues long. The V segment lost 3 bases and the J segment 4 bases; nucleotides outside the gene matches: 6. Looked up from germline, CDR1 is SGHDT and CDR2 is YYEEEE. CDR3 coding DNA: TGTGCCAGCAGCTCTGGACAGGGGGTGGGAGAGACCCAGTACTTC. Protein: CASSSGQGVGETQYF.

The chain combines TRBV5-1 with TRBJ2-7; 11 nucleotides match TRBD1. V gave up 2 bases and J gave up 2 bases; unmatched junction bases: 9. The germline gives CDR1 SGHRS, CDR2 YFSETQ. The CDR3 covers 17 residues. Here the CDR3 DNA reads TGCGCCAGCAGCTTAGGGACAGGGGGAACGTATACCTACGAGCAGTACTTC. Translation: CASSLGTGGTYTYEQYF.

The CDR3 reads CASSVGWDRVEQFF. The CDR3 coding sequence is TGTGCCAGCAGCGTAGGATGGGACAGGGTTGAGCAGTTCTTC. This chain joins TRBV9 and TRBJ2-1; 9 bases align to TRBD1. The J segment lost 9 bases and the V segment lost 0 bases, leaving 4 bases of the junction unmatched. The germline gives CDR1 SGDLS, CDR2 YYNGEE. The CDR3 has 14 amino acids.

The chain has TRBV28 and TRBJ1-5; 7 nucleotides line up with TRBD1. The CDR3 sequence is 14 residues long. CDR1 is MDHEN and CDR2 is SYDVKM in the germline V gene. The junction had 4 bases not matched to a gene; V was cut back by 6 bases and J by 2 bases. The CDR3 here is CASSRQGGNQPQHF. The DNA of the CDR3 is TGTGCCAGCAGCCGACAGGGCGGCAATCAGCCCCAGCATTTT.